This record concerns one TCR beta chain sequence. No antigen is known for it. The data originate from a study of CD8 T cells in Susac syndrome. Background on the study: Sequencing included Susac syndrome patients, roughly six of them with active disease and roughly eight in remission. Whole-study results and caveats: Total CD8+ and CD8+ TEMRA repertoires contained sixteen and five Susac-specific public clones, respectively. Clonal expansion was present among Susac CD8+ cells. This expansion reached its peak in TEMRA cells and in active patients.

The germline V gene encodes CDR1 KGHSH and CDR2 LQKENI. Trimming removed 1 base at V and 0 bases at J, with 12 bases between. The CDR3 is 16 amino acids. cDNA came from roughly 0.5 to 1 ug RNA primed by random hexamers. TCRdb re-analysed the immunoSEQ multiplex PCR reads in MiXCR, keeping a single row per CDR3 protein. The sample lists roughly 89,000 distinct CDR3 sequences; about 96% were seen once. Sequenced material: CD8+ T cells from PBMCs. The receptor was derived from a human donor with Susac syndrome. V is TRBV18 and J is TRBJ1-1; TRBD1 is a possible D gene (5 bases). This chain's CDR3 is CASSPLRGDMNTEAFF. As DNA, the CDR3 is TGTGCCAGCTCACCACTCCGGGGCGATATGAACACTGAAGCTTTCTTT.